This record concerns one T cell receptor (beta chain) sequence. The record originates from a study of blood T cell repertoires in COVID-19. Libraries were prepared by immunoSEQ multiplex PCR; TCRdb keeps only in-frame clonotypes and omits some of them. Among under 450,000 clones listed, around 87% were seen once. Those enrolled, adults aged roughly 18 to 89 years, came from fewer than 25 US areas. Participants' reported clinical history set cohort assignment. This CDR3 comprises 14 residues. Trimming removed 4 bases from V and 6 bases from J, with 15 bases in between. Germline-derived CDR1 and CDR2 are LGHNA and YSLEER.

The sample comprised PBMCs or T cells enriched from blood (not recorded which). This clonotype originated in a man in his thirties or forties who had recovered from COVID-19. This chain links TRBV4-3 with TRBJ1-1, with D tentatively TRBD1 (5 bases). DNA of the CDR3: TGCGCCAGCAGCCGTCTCTTAGACAGTGCTGAAGCTTTCTTT. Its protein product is CASSRLLDSAEAFF.